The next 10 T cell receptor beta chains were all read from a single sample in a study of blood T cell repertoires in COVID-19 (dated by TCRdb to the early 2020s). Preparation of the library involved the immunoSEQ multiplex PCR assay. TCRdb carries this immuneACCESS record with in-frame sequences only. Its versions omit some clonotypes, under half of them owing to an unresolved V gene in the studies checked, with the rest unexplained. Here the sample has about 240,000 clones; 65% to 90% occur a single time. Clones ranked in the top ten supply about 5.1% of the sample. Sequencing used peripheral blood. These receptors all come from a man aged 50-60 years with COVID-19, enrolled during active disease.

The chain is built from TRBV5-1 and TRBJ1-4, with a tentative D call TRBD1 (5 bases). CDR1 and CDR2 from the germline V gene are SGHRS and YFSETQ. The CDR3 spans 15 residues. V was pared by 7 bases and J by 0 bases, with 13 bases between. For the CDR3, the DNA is TGCGCCAGCGGCTGGGGGGATGCAACTAATGAAAAACTGTTTTTT. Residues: CASGWGDATNEKLFF.

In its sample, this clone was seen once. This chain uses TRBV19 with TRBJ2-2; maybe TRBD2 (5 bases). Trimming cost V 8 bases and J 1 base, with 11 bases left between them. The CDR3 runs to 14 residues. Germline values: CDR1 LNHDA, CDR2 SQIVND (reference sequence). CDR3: CASSGSGNTGELFF. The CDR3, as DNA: TGTGCCAGTTCGGGGTCAGGGAACACCGGGGAGCTGTTTTTT. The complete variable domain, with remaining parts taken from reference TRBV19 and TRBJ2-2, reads DGGITQSPKYLFRKEGQNVTLSCEQNLNHDAMYWYRQDPGQGLRLIYYSQIVNDFQKGDIAEGYSVSREKKESFPLTVTSAQKNPTAFYLCASSGSGNTGELFFGEGSRLTVL.

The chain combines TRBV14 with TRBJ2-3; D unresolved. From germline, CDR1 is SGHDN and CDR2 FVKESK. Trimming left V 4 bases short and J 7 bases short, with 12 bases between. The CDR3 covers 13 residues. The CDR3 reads CASSLSPRHTQYF. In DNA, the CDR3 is TGTGCCAGCAGCCTTAGTCCGCGGCATACGCAGTATTTT.

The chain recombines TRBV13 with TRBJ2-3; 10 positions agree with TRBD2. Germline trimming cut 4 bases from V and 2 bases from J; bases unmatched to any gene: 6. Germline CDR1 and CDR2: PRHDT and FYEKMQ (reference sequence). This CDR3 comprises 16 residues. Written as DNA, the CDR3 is TGTGCCAGCAGCTCCCGGACTAGCGGAAACACAGATACGCAGTATTTT. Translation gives CASSSRTSGNTDTQYF.

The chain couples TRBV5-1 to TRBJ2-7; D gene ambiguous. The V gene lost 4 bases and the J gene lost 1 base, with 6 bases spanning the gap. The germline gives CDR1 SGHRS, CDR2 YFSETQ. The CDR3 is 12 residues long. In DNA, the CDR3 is TGCGCCAGCAGCATCCCATCCTACGAGCAGTACTTC. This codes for CASSIPSYEQYF. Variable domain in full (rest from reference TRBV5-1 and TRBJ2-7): KAGVTQTPRYLIKTRGQQVTLSCSPISGHRSVSWYQQTPGQGLQFLFEYFSETQRNKGNFPGRFSGRQFSNSRSEMNVSTLELGDSALYLCASSIPSYEQYFGPGTRLTVT.

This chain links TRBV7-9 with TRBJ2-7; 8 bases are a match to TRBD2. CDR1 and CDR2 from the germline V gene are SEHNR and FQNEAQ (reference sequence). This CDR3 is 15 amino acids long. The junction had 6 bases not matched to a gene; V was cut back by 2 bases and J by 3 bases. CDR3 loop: CASSLQSGGFYEQYF. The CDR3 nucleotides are TGTGCCAGCAGCTTACAAAGCGGGGGCTTCTACGAGCAGTACTTC.

CDR3 in DNA: TGTGCCACCAGCAGAGATCGGGGGATGGGGCCCCAGCATTTT. Amino acid sequence: CATSRDRGMGPQHF. The chain joins TRBV15 to TRBJ1-5; D possibly corresponds to TRBD1 (5 bases). The CDR3 spans 14 residues. V was pared by 0 bases and J by 9 bases, with 12 bases between. CDR1 is LNHNV and CDR2 is YYDKDF in the germline V gene (reference sequence).

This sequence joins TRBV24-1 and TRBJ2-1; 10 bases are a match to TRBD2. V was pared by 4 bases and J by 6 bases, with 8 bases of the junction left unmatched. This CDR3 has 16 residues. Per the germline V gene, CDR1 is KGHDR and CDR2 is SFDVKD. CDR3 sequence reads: CATSDPSASGGNEQFF. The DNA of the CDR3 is TGTGCCACCAGTGACCCTTCGGCTAGCGGGGGCAATGAGCAGTTCTTC.

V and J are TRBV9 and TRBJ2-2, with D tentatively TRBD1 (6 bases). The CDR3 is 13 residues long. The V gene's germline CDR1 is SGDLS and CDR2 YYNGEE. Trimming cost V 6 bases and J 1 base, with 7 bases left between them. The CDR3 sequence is CASMDRNTGELFF. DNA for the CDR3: TGTGCCAGCATGGACAGGAACACCGGGGAGCTGTTTTTT. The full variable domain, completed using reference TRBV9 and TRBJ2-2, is DSGVTQTPKHLITATGQRVTLRCSPRSGDLSVYWYQQSLDQGLQFLIQYYNGEERAKGNILERFSAQQFPDLHSELNLSSLELGDSALYFCASMDRNTGELFFGEGSRLTVL.

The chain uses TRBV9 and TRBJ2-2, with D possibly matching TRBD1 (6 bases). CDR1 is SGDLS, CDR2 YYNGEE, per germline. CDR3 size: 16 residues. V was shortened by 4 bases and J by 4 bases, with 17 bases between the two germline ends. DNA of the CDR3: TGTGCCAGCAGCTTACGGACAGAAGGGATCACCGGGGAGCTGTTTTTT. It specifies CASSLRTEGITGELFF.